These 7 T cell receptor beta chains came from one sample sequenced in a study of T cells after yellow fever vaccination. Each CDR3 protein gets one entry after TCRdb re-called the 5' RACE reads with MiXCR. The repertoire holds about 140,000 distinct CDR3 sequences, about 7% seen once, with about 0.6% in the top ten. Sample: CD4+ T cells sorted from PBMCs, taken 10 days after the yellow fever booster vaccination. These receptors were taken from a man aged 25 to 40 who received the YFV17D yellow fever vaccine.

The rearrangement links TRBV20-1 to TRBJ1-4; 7 bases map to TRBD1. The CDR3 has 16 residues. The germline V gene has CDR1 DFQATT and CDR2 SNEGSKA (reference sequence). V was pared by 1 base and J by 0 bases, with 5 bases of the junction left unmatched. The CDR3 coding sequence is TGCAGTGCTAGAGGGGACAGCGCTGCAACTAATGAAAAACTGTTTTTT. This gives the protein CSARGDSAATNEKLFF.

The table lists this clonotype with a few counts. The chain has TRBV5-1 and TRBJ1-1, with 8 bases fitting TRBD1. The V gene end was trimmed by 0 bases and the J gene end by 0 bases; junction bases not matched to a gene: 10. Germline V gives CDR1 SGHRS, CDR2 YFSETQ. The CDR3 spans 18 residues. The CDR3 sequence: CASSLGRTGRDMNTEAFF. In nucleotides, the CDR3 is TGCGCCAGCAGCTTGGGACGGACAGGGCGAGACATGAACACTGAAGCTTTCTTT. The whole variable domain, remainder taken from reference TRBV5-1 and TRBJ1-1, is KAGVTQTPRYLIKTRGQQVTLSCSPISGHRSVSWYQQTPGQGLQFLFEYFSETQRNKGNFPGRFSGRQFSNSRSEMNVSTLELGDSALYLCASSLGRTGRDMNTEAFFGQGTRLTVV.

This clonotype was counted many times. The V call is TRBV18, the J call TRBJ2-1, with 12 bases aligning to TRBD2. The CDR3 loop spans 17 amino acids. Trimming removed 0 bases from V and 6 bases from J; junction bases left unmatched: 6. Germline V CDR1 and CDR2: KGHSH, LQKENI. The CDR3 coding sequence is TGTGCCAGCTCACCACCGCTATTGACTAGCGGGAGCAATGAGCAGTTCTTC. Amino acids: CASSPPLLTSGSNEQFF.

Concerning this clonotype itself: Compared with germline, one end of the junction differs, possibly owing to a read error. V and J are TRBV12-3 or TRBV12-4 and TRBJ2-1, with 12 positions matching TRBD1. The CDR3 extends over 19 amino acids. The CDR3 DNA sequence: TGTACCAGCAGTTTCTTCGTCATACCGGGACAGGGGGCGAACAATGAGCAGTTCTTC. Protein product: CTSSFFVIPGQGANNEQFF.

This clonotype was seen repeatedly, ten times or more. The chain employs TRBV7-9 and TRBJ1-2; D is perhaps TRBD1 (5 bases). The V end lost 5 bases, the J end lost 4 bases, and 11 bases lay between the germline ends. The germline V gene has CDR1 SEHNR and CDR2 FQNEAQ (reference sequence). The CDR3 covers 13 residues. CDR3 in DNA: TGTGCCAGCAGCCAAGACAGCTTCTATGGCTACACCTTC. This gives the protein CASSQDSFYGYTF.

This clonotype has ten or more counts. V gene TRBV19 combines with J gene TRBJ2-5; maybe TRBD2 (7 bases). Germline CDR1 and CDR2: LNHDA and SQIVND (reference sequence). V lost 9 bases, J lost 3 bases, and 23 bases lay in between. This CDR3 has 16 residues. The CDR3 bases are TGTGCCAGCTCCATCGGTGGGGGGGCGCTGGAAGAGACCCAGTACTTC. Amino acids: CASSIGGGALEETQYF.

Only a few counts were recorded for this clonotype. The chain links TRBV28 to TRBJ2-7; a possible D gene is TRBD1 (6 bases). V lost 4 bases and J 3 bases, leaving 10 bases between the germline ends. This CDR3 is built from 13 residues. Germline-derived CDR1 and CDR2 are MDHEN and SYDVKM. CDR3 loop: CASSSGRGYEQYF. CDR3 DNA sequence: TGTGCCAGCAGTTCGGGCAGGGGCTACGAGCAGTACTTC.